Included here is one T cell receptor (beta chain) sequence, with context. What it binds is not known. As to treatment: roughly 20 received Ad26.COV2.S at low or high dose, single or two shots; several received placebo; per-sample allocation not given. Samples came from day 63 after the first vaccine or placebo injection. This record comes from a study of Ad26.COV2.S vaccination and SARS-CoV-2 variants. Sequenced by immunoSEQ multiplex PCR; TCRdb stores in-frame clones only, minus some. The table records about 320,000 clones, about 86% of them present only once. Study-level points and caveats: Similar non-spike TCR breadth was seen in vaccine and placebo recipients.

CDR3 length: 14 amino acids. V was trimmed by 4 bases and J by 1 base, leaving 10 bases between them. Germline CDR1 SNHLY, CDR2 FYNNEI. The sample here was peripheral blood, taken in a trial of Ad26.COV2.S vaccine versus placebo. This clonotype was obtained from a person aged 18-65 years who received the Ad26.COV2.S COVID-19 vaccine or a placebo. The chain has TRBV2 and TRBJ1-1; the D is unclear. The CDR3 sequence: CASSVRTGNTEAFF. Here the CDR3 DNA reads TGTGCCAGCAGTGTTAGGACTGGGAACACTGAAGCTTTCTTT.